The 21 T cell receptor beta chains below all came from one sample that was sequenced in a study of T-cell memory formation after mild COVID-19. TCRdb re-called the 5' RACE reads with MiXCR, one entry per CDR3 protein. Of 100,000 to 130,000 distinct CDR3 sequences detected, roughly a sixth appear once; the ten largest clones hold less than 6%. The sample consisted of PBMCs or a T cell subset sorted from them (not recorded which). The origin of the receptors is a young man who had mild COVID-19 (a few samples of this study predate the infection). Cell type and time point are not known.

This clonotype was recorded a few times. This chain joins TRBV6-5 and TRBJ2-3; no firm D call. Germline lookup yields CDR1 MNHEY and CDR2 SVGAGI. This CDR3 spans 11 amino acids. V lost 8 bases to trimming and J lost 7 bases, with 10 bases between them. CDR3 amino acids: CASRSTHTQYF. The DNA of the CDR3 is TGTGCCAGCCGGTCGACCCATACGCAGTATTTT.

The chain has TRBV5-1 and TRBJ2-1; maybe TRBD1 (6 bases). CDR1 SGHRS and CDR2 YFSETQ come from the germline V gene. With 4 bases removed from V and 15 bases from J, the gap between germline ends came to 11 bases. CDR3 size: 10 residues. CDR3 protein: CASSGGSLFF. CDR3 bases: TGCGCCAGCAGCGGGGGCAGTCTGTTCTTC.

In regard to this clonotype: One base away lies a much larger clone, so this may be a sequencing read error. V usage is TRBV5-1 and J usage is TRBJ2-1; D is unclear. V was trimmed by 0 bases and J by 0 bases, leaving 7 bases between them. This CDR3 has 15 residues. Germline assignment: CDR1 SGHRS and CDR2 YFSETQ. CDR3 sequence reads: CASSLDWSSYNEQFF. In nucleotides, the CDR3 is TGCGCCAGCAGCTTGGACTGGAGCTCCTACAATGAGCAGTTCTTC.

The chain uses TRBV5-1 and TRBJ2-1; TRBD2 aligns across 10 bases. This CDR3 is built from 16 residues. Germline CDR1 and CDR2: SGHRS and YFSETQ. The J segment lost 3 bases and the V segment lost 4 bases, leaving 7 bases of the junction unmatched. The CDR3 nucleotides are TGCGCCAGCAGCCTCCAAACTAGCGGGGTCTACAATGAGCAGTTCTTC. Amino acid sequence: CASSLQTSGVYNEQFF.

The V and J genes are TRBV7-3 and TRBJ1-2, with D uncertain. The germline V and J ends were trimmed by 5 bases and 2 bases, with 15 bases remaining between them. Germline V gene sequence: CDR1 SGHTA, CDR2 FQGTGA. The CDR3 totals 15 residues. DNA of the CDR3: TGTGCCAGCAGCCCCGGTCTCGGGATAAACTATGGCTACACCTTC. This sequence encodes CASSPGLGINYGYTF.

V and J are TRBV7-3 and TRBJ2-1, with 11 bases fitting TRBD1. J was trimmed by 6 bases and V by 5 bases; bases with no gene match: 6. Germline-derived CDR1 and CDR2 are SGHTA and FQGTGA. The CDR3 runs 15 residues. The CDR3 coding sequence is TGTGCCAGCAGCCTCGGACAGGGGGCGATCAATGAGCAGTTCTTC. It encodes CASSLGQGAINEQFF. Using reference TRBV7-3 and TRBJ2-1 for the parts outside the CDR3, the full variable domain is GAGVSQTPSNKVTEKGKYVELRCDPISGHTALYWYRQSLGQGPEFLIYFQGTGAADDSGLPNDRFFAVRPEGSVSTLKIQRTERGDSAVYLCASSLGQGAINEQFFGPGTRLTVL.

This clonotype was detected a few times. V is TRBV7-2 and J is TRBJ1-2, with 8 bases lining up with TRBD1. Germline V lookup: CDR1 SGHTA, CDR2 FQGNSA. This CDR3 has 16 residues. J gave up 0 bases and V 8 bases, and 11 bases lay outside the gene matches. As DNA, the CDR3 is TGTGCCAGCCATGCCCCCGGGACAGGAGCTAACTATGGCTACACCTTC. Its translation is CASHAPGTGANYGYTF.

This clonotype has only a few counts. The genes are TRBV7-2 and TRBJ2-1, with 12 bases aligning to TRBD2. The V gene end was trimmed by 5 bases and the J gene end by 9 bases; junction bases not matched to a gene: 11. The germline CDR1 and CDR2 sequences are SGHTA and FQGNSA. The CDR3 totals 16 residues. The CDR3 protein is CASSLVASGGAGEQFF. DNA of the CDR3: TGTGCCAGCAGCCTAGTGGCTAGCGGGGGGGCAGGTGAGCAGTTCTTC. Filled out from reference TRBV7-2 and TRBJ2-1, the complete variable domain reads GAGVSQSPSNKVTEKGKDVELRCDPISGHTALYWYRQSLGQGLEFLIYFQGNSAPDKSGLPSDRFSAERTGGSVSTLTIQRTQQEDSAVYLCASSLVASGGAGEQFFGPGTRLTVL.

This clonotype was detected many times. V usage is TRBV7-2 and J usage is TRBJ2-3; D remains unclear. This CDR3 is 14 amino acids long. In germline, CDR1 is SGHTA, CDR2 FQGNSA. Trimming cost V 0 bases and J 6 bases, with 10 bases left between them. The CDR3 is CASSLAAARDTQYF. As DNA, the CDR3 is TGTGCCAGCAGCTTAGCAGCCGCCAGGGATACGCAGTATTTT.

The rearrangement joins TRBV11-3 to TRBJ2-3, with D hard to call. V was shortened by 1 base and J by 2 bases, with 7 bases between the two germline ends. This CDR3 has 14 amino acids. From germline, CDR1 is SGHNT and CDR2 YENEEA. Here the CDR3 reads CASSLVGYTDTQYF. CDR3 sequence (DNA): TGTGCCAGCAGCTTAGTAGGGTACACAGATACGCAGTATTTT.

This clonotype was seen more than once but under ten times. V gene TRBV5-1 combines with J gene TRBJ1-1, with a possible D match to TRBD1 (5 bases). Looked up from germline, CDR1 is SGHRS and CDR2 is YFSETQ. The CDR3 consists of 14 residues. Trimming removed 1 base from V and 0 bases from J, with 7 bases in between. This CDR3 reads CASSLYRMNTEAFF. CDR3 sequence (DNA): TGCGCCAGCAGCTTGTACAGGATGAACACTGAAGCTTTCTTT.

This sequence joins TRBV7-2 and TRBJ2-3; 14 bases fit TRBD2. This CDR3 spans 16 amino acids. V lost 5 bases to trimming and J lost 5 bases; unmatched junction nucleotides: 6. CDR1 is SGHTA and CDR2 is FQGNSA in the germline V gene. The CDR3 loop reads CASSATSGGAGDTQYF. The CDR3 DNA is TGTGCCAGCAGCGCGACTAGCGGGGGGGCGGGAGATACGCAGTATTTT.

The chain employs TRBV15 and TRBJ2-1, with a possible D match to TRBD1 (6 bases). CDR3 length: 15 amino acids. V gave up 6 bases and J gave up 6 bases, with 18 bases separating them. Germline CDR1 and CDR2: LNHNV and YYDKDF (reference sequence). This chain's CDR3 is CATRRTGTRGNEQFF. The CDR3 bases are TGTGCCACCAGGAGAACCGGGACCAGGGGCAATGAGCAGTTCTTC.

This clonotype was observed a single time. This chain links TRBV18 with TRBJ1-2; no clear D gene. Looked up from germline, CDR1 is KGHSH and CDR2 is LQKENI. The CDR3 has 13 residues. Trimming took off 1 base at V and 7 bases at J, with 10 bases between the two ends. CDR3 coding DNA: TGTGCCAGCTCACCACTTCAGGCTCGTGGCTACACCTTC. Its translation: CASSPLQARGYTF.

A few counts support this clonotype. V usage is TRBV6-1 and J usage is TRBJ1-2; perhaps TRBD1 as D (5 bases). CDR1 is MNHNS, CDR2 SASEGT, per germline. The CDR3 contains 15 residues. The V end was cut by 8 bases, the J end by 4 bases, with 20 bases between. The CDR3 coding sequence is TGTGCCAGCGTCGTAAATCGGGGCGCAATCTATGGCTACACCTTC. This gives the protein CASVVNRGAIYGYTF.

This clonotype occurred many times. CDR3 loop: CASSYLTSGDNNEQFF. In DNA form, the CDR3 reads TGTGCCAGCAGCTATCTAACAAGCGGGGACAACAATGAGCAGTTCTTC. The chain couples TRBV5-6 to TRBJ2-1; D possibly corresponds to TRBD2 (7 bases). V shed 3 bases and J shed 5 bases, with 18 bases lying between them. This CDR3 spans 16 amino acids. Germline CDR1 SGHDT, CDR2 YYEEEE.

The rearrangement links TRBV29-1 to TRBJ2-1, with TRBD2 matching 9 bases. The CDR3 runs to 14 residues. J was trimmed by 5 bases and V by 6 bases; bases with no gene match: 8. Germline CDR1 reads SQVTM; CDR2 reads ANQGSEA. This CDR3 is CSVAAGGPHNEQFF. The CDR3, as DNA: TGCAGCGTAGCGGCGGGGGGGCCCCACAATGAGCAGTTCTTC.

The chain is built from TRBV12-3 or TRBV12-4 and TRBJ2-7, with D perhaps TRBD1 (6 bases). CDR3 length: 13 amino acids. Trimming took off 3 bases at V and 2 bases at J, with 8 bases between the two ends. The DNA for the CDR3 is TGTGCCAGCAGTTTCAGGGGAGCCTACGAGCAGTACGTC. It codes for CASSFRGAYEQYV.

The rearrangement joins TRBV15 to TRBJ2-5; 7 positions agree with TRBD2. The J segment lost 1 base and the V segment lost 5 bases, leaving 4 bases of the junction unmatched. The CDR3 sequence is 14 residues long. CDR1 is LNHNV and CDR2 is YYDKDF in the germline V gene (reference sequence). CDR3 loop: CATSGGGSQETQYF. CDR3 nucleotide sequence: TGTGCCACCAGCGGGGGGGGATCCCAAGAGACCCAGTACTTC.

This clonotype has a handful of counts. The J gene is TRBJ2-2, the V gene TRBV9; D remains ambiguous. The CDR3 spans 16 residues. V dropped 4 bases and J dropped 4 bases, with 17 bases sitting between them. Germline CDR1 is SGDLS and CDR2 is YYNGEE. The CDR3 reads CASSPRALPGTGELFF. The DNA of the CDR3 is TGTGCCAGCAGCCCCCGGGCTCTCCCGGGCACCGGGGAGCTGTTTTTT.

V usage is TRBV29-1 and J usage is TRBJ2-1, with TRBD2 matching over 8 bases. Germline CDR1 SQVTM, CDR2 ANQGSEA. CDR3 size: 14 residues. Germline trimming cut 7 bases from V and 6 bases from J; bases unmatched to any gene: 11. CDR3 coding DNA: TGCAGCGCCCGGTGGGGACTAGGGCTCAATGAGCAGTTCTTC. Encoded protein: CSARWGLGLNEQFF.